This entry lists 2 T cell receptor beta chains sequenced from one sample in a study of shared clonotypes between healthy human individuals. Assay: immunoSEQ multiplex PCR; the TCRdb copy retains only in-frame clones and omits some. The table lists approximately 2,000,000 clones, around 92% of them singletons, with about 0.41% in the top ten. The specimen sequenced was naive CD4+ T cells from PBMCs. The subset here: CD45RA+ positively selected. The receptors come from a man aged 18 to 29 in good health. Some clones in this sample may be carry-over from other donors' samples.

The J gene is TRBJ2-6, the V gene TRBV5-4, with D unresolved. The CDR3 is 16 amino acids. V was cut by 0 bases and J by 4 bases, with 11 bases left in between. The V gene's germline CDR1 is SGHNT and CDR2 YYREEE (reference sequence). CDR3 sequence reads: CASSLGGVKGANVLTF. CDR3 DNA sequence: TGTGCCAGCAGCTTGGGTGGGGTAAAGGGGGCCAACGTCCTGACTTTC.

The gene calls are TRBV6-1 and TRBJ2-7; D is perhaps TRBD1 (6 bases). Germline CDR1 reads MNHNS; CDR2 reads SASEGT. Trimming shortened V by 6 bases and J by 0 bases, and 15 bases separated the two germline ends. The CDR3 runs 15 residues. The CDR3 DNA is TGTGCCAGCAGCACCTTATGGACAGACTCCTACGAGCAGTACTTC. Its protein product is CASSTLWTDSYEQYF.